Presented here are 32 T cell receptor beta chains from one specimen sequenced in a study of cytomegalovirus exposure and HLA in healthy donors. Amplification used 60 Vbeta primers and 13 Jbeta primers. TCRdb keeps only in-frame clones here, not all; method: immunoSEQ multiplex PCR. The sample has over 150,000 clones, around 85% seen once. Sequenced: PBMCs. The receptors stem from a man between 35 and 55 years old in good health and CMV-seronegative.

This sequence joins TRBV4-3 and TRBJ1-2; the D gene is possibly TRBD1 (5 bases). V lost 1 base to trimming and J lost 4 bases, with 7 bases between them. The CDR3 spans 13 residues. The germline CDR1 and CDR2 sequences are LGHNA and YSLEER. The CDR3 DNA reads TGCGCCAGCAGCCAAGGCCAGGGCTATGGCTACACCTTC. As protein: CASSQGQGYGYTF.

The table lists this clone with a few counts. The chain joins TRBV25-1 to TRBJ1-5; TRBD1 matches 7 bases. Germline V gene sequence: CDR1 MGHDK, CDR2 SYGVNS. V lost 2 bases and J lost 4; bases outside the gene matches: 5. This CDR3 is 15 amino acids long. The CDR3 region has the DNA TGTGCCAGCAGTGAAGCAGGGGGGATGAATCAGCCCCAGCATTTT. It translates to CASSEAGGMNQPQHF.

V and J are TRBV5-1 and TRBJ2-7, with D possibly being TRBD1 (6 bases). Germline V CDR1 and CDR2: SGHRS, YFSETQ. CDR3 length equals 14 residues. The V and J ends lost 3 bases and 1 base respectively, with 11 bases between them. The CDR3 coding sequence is TGCGCCAGCAGCTACAGGGATAAGTCCTACGAGCAGTACTTC. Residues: CASSYRDKSYEQYF.

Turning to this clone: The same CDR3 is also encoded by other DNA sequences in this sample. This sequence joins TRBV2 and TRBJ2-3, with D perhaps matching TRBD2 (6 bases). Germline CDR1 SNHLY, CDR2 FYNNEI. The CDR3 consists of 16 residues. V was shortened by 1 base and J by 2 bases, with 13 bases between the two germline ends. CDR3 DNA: TGTGCCAGCAGTGAAGAGGCGGGGACTTCCACAGATACGCAGTATTTT. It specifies CASSEEAGTSTDTQYF.

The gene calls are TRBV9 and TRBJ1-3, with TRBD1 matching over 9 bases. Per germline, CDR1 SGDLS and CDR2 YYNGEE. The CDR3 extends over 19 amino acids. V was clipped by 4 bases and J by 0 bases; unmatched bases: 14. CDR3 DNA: TGTGCCAGCAGCCTACTTAAAGACAGGGGGTTCCCCTCTGGAAACACCATATATTTT. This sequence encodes CASSLLKDRGFPSGNTIYF.

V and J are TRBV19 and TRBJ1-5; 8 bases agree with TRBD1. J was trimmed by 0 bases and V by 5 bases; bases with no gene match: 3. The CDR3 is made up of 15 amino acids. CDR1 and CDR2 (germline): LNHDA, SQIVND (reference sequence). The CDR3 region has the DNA TGTGCCAGTAGTGACAGGGGATATAGCAATCAGCCCCAGCATTTT. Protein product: CASSDRGYSNQPQHF.

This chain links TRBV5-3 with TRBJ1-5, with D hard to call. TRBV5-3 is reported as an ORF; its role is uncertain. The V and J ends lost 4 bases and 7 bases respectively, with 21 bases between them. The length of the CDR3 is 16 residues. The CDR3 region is CARSLALTLMEQPQHF. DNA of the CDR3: TGTGCCAGAAGCCTCGCCTTGACATTAATGGAACAGCCCCAGCATTTT.

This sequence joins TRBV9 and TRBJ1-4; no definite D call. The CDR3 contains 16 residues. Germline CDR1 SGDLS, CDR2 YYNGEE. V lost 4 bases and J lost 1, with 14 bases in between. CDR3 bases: TGTGCCAGCAGCCCCCAAGCCCCGGGAACTAATGAAAAACTGTTTTTT. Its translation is CASSPQAPGTNEKLFF.

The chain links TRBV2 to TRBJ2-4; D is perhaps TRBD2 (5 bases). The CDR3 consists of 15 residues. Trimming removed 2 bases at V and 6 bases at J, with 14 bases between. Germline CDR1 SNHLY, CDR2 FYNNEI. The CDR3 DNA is TGTGCCAGCAGTGAAAAAGAGGGTTGGGGAAACATTCAGTACTTC. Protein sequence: CASSEKEGWGNIQYF.

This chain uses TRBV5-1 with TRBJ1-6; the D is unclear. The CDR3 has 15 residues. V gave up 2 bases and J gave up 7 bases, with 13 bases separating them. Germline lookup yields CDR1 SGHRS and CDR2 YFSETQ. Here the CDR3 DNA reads TGCGCCAGCAGCTTTACGGAGACTCAGAATTCACCCCTCCACTTT. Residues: CASSFTETQNSPLHF. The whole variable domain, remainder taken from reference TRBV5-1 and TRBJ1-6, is KAGVTQTPRYLIKTRGQQVTLSCSPISGHRSVSWYQQTPGQGLQFLFEYFSETQRNKGNFPGRFSGRQFSNSRSEMNVSTLELGDSALYLCASSFTETQNSPLHFGNGTRLTVT.

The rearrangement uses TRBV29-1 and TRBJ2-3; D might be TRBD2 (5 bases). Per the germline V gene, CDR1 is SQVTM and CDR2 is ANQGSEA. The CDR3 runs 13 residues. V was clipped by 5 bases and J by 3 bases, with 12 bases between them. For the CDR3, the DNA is TGCAGCGTTAGTCCGGGGAATACAGATACGCAGTATTTT. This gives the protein CSVSPGNTDTQYF.

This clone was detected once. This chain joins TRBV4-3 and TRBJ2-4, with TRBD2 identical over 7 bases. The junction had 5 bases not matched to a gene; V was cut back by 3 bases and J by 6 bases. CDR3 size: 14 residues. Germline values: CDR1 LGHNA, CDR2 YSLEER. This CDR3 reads CASSQGRAGNIQYF. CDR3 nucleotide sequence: TGCGCCAGCAGCCAGGGGAGGGCGGGAAACATTCAGTACTTC.

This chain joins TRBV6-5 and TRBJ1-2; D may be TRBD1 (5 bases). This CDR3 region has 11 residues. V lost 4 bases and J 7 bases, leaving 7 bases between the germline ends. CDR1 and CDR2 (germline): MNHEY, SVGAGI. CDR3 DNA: TGTGCCAGCAGTTCTCAGGGTGGCTACACCTTC. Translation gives CASSSQGGYTF.

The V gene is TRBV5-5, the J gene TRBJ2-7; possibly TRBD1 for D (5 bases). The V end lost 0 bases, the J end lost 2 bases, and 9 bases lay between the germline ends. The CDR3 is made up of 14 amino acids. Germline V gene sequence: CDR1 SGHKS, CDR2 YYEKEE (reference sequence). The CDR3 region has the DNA TGTGCCAGCAGCTTGGCTGGGGCCACCTACGAGCAGTACTTC. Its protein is CASSLAGATYEQYF.

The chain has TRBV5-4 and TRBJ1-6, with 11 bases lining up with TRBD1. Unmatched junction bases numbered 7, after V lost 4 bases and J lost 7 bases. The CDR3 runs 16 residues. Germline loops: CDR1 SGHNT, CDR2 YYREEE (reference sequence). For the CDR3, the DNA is TGTGCCAGCAGCGCGGACAGGGGGCGCGAAAATTCACCCCTCCACTTT. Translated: CASSADRGRENSPLHF. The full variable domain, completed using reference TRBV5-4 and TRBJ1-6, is ETGVTQSPTHLIKTRGQQVTLRCSSQSGHNTVSWYQQALGQGPQFIFQYYREEENGRGNFPPRFSGLQFPNYSSELNVNALELDDSALYLCASSADRGRENSPLHFGNGTRLTVT.

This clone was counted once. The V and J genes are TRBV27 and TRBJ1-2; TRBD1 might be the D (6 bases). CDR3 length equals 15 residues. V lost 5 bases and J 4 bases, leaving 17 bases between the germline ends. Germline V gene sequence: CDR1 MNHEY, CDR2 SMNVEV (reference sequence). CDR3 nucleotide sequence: TGTGCCAGCAGTCCCCCACGGACAGCCCTCTATGGCTACACCTTC. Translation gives CASSPPRTALYGYTF.

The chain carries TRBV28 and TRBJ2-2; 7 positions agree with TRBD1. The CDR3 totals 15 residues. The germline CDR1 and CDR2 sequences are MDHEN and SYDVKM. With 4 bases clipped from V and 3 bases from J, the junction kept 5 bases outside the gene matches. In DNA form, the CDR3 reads TGTGCCAGCAGTTCGGGACAGCGAGACACCGGGGAGCTGTTTTTT. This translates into CASSSGQRDTGELFF. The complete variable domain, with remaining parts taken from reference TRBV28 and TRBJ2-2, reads DVKVTQSSRYLVKRTGEKVFLECVQDMDHENMFWYRQDPGLGLRLIYFSYDVKMKEKGDIPEGYSVSREKKERFSLILESASTNQTSMYLCASSSGQRDTGELFFGEGSRLTVL.

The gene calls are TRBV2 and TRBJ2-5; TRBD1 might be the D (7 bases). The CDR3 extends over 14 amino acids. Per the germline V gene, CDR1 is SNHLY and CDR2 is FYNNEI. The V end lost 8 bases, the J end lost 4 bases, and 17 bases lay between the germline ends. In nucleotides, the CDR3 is TGTGCCAGCCGGCGGGACAGCTCCTCAGAGACCCAGTACTTC. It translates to CASRRDSSSETQYF.

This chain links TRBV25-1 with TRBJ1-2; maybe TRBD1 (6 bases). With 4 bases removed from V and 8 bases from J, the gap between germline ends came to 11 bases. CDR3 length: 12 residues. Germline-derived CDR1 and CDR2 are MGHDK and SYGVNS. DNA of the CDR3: TGTGCCAGCAGTGTCGGGGGGCAGGGCTACACCTTC. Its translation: CASSVGGQGYTF.

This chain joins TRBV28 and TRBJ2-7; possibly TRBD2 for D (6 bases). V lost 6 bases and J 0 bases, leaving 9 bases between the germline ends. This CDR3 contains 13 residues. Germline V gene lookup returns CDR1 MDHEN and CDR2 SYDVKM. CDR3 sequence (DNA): TGTGCCAGCAGCGGGGGACCCTCCTACGAGCAGTACTTC. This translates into CASSGGPSYEQYF.

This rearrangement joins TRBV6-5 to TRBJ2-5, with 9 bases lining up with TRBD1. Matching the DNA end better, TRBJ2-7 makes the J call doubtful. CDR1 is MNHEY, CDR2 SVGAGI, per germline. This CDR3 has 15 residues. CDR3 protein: CASSYDRGTGYEQYF. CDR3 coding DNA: TGTGCCAGCAGTTACGACAGGGGGACCGGGTACGAGCAGTACTTC.

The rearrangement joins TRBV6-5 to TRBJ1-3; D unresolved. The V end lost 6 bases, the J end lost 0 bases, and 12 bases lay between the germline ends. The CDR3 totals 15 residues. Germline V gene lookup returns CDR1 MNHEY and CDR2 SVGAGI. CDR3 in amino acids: CASRYRSSSGNTIYF. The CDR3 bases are TGTGCCAGCAGGTACAGATCGAGCTCTGGAAACACCATATATTTT.

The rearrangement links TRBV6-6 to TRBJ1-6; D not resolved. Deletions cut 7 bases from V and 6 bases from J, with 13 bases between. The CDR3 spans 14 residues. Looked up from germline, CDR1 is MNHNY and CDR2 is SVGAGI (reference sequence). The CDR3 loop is CASTHHGSNSPLHF. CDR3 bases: TGTGCCAGCACTCACCACGGGTCTAATTCACCCCTCCACTTT.

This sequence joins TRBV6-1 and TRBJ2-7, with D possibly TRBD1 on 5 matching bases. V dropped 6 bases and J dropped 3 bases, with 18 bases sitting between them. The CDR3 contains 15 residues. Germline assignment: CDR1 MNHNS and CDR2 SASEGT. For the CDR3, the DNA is TGTGCCAGCAGCGAGACAGACCCCGAGTTCTACGAGCAGTACTTC. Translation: CASSETDPEFYEQYF.

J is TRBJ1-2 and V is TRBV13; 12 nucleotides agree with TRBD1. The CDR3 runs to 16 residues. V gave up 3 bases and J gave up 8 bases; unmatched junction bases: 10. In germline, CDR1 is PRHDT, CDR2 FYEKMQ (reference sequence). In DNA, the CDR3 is TGTGCCAGCAGCTTCGGGACAGGGGGCTCCTTGAGCGGCTACACCTTC. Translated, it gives CASSFGTGGSLSGYTF.

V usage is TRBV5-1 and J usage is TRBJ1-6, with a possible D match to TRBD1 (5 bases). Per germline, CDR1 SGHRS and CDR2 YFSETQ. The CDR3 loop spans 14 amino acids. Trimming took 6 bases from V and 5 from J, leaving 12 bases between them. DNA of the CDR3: TGCGCCAGCAAAGACAGCTCTAATAATTCACCCCTCCACTTT. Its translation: CASKDSSNNSPLHF.

CDR3 DNA: TGTGCCAGCAGTCTAACAGGGGGCAACTACAATGAGCAGTTCTTC. It codes for CASSLTGGNYNEQFF. The chain couples TRBV6-5 to TRBJ2-1, with 9 bases fitting TRBD1. Germline V gene lookup returns CDR1 MNHEY and CDR2 SVGAGI. V trimming: 5 bases; J trimming: 3 bases; junction bases outside the gene matches: 5. The length of the CDR3 is 15 residues.

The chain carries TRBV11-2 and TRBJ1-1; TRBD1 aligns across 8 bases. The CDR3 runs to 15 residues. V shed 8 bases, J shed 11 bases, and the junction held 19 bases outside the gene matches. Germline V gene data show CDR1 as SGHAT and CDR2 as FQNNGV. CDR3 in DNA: TGTGCCAGCGAAGGGGGCCAGGGGGCGCGAGTACAGGCTTTCTTT. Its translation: CASEGGQGARVQAFF.

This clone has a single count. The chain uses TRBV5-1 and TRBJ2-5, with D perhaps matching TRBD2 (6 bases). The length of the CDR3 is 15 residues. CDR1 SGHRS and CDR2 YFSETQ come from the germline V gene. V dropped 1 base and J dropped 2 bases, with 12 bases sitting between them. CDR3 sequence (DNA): TGCGCCAGCAGCTTGTATCGGGGGATTCAAGAGACCCAGTACTTC. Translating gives CASSLYRGIQETQYF.

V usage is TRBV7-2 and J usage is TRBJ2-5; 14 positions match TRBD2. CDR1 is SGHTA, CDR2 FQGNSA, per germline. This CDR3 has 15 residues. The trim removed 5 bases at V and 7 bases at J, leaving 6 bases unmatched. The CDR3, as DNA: TGTGCCAGCAGCCAGACTAGCGGGGGGGGTGGGACCCAGTACTTC. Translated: CASSQTSGGGGTQYF.

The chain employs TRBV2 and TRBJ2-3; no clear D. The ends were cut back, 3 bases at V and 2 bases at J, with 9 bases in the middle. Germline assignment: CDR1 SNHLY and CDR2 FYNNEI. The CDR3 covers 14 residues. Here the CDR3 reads CASSELLTTDTQYF. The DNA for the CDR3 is TGTGCCAGCAGTGAGTTGCTAACCACAGATACGCAGTATTTT.

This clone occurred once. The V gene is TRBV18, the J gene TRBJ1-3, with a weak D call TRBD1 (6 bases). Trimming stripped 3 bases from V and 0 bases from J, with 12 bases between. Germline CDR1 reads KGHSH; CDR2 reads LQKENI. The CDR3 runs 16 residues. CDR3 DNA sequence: TGTGCCAGCTCACCGACAGGACAAAGCTCTGGAAACACCATATATTTT. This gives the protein CASSPTGQSSGNTIYF.